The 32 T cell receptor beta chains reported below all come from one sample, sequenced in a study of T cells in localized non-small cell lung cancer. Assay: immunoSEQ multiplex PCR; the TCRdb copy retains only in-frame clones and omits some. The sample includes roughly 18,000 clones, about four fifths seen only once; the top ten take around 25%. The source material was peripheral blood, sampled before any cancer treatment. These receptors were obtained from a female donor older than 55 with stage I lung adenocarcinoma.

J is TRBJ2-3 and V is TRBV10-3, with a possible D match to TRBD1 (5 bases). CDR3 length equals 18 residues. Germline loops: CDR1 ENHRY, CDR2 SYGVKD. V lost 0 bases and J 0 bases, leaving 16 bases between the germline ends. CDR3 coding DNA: TGTGCCATCAGTGAGTCGGTCTACACTGGGGCTAGCACAGATACGCAGTATTTT. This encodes CAISESVYTGASTDTQYF.

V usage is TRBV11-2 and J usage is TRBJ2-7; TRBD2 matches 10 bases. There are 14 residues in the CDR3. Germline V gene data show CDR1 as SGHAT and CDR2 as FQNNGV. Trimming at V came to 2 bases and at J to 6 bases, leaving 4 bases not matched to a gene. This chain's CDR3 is CASSLTTSGTEQYF. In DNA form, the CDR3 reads TGTGCCAGCAGCTTAACAACTAGCGGGACCGAGCAGTACTTC.

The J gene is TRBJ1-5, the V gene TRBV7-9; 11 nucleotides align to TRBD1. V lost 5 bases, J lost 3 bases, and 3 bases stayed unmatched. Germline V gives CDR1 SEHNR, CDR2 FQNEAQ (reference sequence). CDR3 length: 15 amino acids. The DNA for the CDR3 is TGTGCCAGCAGCCCGGGACAGGGGGACAATCAGCCCCAGCATTTT. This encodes CASSPGQGDNQPQHF.

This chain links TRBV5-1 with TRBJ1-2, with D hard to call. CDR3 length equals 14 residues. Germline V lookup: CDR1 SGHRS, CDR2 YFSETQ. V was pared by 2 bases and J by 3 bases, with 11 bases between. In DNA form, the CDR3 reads TGCGCCAGCAGCTTTACTGGAGGTCACTATGGCTACACCTTC. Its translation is CASSFTGGHYGYTF.

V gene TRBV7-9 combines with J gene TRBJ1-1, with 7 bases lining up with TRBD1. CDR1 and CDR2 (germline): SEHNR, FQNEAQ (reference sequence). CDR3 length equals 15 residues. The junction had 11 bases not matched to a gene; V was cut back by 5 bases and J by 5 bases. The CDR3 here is CASSPRQGRRTEAFF. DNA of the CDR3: TGTGCCAGCAGCCCCAGACAGGGTCGGAGAACTGAAGCTTTCTTT.

CDR3 region: CASSSYPNEKLFF. As DNA, the CDR3 is TGTGCCAGCAGCTCCTACCCCAATGAAAAACTGTTTTTT. The chain is built from TRBV7-9 and TRBJ1-4; D not certain. This CDR3 comprises 13 residues. Trimming stripped 4 bases from V and 5 bases from J, with 8 bases between. Germline V gene lookup returns CDR1 SEHNR and CDR2 FQNEAQ (reference sequence).

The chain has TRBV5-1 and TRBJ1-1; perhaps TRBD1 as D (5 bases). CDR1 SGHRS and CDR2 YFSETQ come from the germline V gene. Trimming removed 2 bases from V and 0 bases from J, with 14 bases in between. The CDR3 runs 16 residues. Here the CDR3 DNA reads TGCGCCAGCAGCTTCGGGGGAACGGGCATGAACACTGAAGCTTTCTTT. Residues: CASSFGGTGMNTEAFF.

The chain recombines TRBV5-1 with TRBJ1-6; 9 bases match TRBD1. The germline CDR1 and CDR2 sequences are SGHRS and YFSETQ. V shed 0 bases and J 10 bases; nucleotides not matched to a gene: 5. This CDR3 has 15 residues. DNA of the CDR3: TGCGCCAGCAGCTTGGTGGACAGGGGAGGATCACCCCTCCACTTT. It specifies CASSLVDRGGSPLHF.

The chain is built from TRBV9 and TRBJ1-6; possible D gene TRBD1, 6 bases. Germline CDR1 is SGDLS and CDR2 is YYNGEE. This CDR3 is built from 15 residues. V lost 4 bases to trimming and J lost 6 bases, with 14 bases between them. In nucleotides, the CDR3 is TGTGCCAGCAGCTCAGGACAGCGGTTTAATTCACCCCTCCACTTT. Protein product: CASSSGQRFNSPLHF. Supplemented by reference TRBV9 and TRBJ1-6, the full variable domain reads DSGVTQTPKHLITATGQRVTLRCSPRSGDLSVYWYQQSLDQGLQFLIQYYNGEERAKGNILERFSAQQFPDLHSELNLSSLELGDSALYFCASSSGQRFNSPLHFGNGTRLTVT.

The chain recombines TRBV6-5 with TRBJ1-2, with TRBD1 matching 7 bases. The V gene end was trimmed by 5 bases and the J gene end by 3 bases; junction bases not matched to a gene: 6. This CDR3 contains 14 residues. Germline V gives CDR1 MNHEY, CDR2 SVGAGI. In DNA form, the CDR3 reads TGTGCCAGCAGTCACGACAGGGCGGACTATGGCTACACCTTC. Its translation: CASSHDRADYGYTF.

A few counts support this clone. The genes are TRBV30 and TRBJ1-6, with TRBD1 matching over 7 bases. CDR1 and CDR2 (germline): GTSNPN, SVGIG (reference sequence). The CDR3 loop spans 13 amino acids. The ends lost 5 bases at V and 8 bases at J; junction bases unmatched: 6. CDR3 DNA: TGTGCCTGGGGGACCACAGGGGATTCACCCCTCCACTTT. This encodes CAWGTTGDSPLHF.

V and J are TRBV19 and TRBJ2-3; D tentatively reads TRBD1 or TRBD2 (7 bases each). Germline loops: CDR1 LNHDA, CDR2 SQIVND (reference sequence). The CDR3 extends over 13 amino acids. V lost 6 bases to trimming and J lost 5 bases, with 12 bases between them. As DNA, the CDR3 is TGTGCCAGTAGGACCAGGGGGGGAGATACGCAGTATTTT. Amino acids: CASRTRGGDTQYF.

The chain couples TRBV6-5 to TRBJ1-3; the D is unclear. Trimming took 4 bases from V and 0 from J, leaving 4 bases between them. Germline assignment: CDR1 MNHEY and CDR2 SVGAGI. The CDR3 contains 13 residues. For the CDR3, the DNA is TGTGCCAGCAGTTGGGGCTCTGGAAACACCATATATTTT. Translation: CASSWGSGNTIYF.

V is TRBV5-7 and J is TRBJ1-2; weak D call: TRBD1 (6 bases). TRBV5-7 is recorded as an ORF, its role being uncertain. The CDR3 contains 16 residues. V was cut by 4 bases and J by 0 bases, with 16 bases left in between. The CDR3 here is CASSPRDTNSNYGYTF. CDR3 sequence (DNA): TGTGCCAGCAGCCCCCGGGACACTAACTCTAACTATGGCTACACCTTC.

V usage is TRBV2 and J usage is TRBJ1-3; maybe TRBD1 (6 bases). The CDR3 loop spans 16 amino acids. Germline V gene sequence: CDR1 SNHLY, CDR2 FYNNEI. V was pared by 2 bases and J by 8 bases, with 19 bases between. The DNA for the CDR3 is TGTGCCAGCAGTGAATCCAGGGGCCGCAGGGGAGACACCATATATTTT. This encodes CASSESRGRRGDTIYF.

The CDR3 DNA sequence: TGTGCCAGCAGTTTACTATTGAACCAGCCCCAGCATTTT. Its translation is CASSLLLNQPQHF. The V and J genes are TRBV27 and TRBJ1-5, with unresolved D. V lost 2 bases and J 7 bases, leaving 9 bases between the germline ends. This CDR3 is 13 amino acids long. The germline V gene has CDR1 MNHEY and CDR2 SMNVEV (reference sequence).

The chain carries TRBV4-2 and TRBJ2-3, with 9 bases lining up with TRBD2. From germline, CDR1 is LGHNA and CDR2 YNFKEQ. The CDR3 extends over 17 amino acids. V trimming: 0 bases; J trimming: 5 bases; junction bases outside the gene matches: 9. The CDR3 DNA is TGTGCCAGCAGCCAAGATCAAGGCGGGGGGGCAGAAGATACGCAGTATTTT. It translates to CASSQDQGGGAEDTQYF.

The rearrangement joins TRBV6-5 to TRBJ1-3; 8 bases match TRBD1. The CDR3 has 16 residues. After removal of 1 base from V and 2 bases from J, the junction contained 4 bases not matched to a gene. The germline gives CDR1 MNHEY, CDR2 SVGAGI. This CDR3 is CASSYFGQGTGNTIYF. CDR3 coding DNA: TGTGCCAGCAGTTACTTCGGACAGGGTACTGGAAACACCATATATTTT.

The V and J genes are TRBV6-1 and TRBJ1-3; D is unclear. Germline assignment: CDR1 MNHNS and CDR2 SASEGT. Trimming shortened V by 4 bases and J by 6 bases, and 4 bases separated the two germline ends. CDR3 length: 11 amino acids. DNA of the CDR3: TGTGCCAGCAGTGTTGAAAACACCATATATTTT. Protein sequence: CASSVENTIYF.

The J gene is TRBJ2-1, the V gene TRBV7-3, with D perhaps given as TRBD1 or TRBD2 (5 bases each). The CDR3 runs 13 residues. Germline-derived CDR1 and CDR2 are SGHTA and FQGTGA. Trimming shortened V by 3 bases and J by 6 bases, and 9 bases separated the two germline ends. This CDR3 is CASSFVGGNEQFF. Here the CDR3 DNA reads TGTGCCAGCAGCTTTGTTGGGGGCAATGAGCAGTTCTTC. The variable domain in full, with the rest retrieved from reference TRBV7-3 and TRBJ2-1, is GAGVSQTPSNKVTEKGKYVELRCDPISGHTALYWYRQSLGQGPEFLIYFQGTGAADDSGLPNDRFFAVRPEGSVSTLKIQRTERGDSAVYLCASSFVGGNEQFFGPGTRLTVL.

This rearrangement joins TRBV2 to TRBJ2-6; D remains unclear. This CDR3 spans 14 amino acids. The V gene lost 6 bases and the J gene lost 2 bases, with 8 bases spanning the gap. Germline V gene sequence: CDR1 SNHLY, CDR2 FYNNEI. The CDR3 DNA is TGTGCCAGCAGATCCAACCCTGGGGCCAACGTCCTGACTTTC. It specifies CASRSNPGANVLTF.

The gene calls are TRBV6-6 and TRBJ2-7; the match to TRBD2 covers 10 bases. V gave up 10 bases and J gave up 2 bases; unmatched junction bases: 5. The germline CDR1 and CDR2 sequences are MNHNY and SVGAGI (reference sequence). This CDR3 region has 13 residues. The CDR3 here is CATLLAGAYEQYF. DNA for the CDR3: TGTGCCACCCTTCTAGCGGGGGCCTACGAGCAGTACTTC.

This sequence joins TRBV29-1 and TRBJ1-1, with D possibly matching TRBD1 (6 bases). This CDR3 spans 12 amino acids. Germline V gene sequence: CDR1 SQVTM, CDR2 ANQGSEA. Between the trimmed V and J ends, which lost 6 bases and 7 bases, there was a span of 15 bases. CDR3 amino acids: CSVGTSPGEAFF. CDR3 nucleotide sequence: TGCAGCGTCGGGACATCGCCTGGTGAAGCTTTCTTT.

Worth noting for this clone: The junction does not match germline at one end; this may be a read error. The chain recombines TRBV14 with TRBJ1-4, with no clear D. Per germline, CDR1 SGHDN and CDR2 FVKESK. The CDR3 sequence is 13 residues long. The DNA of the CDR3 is TGTGCCAGCAGCCAAGAGTTAAGGACCCCTCTTCATTTT. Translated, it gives CASSQELRTPLHF.

CDR3 loop: CASPEPGDEAFF. The CDR3 DNA reads TGTGCCAGCCCCGAGCCCGGGGATGAAGCTTTCTTT. The chain carries TRBV7-9 and TRBJ1-1; D gene unclear. V was clipped by 8 bases and J by 7 bases, with 14 bases between them. Per the germline V gene, CDR1 is SEHNR and CDR2 is FQNEAQ (reference sequence). The CDR3 length is 12 residues.

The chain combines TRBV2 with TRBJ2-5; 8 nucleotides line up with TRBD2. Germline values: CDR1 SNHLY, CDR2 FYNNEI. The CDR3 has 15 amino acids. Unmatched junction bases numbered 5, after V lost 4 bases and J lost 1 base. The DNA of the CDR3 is TGTGCCAGCAGTGTGAACGGGGGGGTCCAAGAGACCCAGTACTTC. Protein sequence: CASSVNGGVQETQYF.

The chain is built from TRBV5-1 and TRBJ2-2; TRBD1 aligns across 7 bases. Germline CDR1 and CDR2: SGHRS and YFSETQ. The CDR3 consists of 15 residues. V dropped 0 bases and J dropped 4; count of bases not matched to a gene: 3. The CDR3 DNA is TGCGCCAGCAGCTTGGAGGGGGCAGGCACCGGGGAGCTGTTTTTT. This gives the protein CASSLEGAGTGELFF.

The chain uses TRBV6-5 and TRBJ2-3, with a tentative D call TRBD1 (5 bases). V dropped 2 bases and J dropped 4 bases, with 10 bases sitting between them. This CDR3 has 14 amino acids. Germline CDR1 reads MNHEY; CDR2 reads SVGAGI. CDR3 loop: CASSYKGQADTQYF. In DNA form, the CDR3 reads TGTGCCAGCAGTTACAAGGGGCAGGCAGATACGCAGTATTTT.

CDR3 amino acids: CASSLAIRFDTEAFF. For the CDR3, the DNA is TGTGCCAGCAGCTTAGCGATCAGATTTGACACTGAAGCTTTCTTT. V gene TRBV7-9 combines with J gene TRBJ1-1; unclear D gene. Germline CDR1 SEHNR, CDR2 FQNEAQ (reference sequence). V lost 0 bases and J lost 3, with 11 bases in between. CDR3 length: 15 amino acids.

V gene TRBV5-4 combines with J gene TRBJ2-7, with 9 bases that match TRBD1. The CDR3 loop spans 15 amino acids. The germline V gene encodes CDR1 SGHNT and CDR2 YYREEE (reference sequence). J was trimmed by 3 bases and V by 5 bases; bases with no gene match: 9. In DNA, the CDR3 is TGTGCCAGCAGTTTTACACCGGGACAGGGCTACGAGCAGTACTTC. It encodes CASSFTPGQGYEQYF. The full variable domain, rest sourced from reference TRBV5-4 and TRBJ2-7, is ETGVTQSPTHLIKTRGQQVTLRCSSQSGHNTVSWYQQALGQGPQFIFQYYREEENGRGNFPPRFSGLQFPNYSSELNVNALELDDSALYLCASSFTPGQGYEQYFGPGTRLTVT.

CDR3 loop: CSVWTGDNEQFF. DNA for the CDR3: TGCAGCGTCTGGACAGGGGACAATGAGCAGTTCTTC. The chain combines TRBV29-1 with TRBJ2-1; 9 bases align to TRBD1. Germline lookup yields CDR1 SQVTM and CDR2 ANQGSEA. The CDR3 contains 12 residues. The ends lost 6 bases at V and 5 bases at J; junction bases unmatched: 2.

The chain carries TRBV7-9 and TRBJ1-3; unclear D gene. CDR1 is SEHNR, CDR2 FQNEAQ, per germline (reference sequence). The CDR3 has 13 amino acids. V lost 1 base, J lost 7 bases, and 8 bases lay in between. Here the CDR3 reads CASSLGEVNTIYF. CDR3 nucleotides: TGTGCCAGCAGCTTAGGGGAAGTCAACACCATATATTTT.